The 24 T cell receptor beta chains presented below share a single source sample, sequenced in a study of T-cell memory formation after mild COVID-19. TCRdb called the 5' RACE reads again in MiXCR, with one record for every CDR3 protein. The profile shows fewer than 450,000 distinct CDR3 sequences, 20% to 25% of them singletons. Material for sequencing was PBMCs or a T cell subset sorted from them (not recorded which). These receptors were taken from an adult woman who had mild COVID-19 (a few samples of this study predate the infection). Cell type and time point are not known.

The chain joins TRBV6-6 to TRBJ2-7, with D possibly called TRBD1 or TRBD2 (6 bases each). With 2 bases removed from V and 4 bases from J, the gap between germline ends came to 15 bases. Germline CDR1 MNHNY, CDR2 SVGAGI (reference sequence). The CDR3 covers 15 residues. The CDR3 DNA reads TGTGCCAGCAGTTACCATCACGGGGGCCAGTACGAGCAGTACTTC. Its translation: CASSYHHGGQYEQYF.

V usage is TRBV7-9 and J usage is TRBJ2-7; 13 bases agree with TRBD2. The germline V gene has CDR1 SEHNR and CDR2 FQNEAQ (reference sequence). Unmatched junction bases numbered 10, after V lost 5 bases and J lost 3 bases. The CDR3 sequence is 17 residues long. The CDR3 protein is CASSAGLAGIRNYEQYF. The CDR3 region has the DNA TGTGCCAGCAGCGCGGGACTAGCGGGGATCAGAAACTACGAGCAGTACTTC.

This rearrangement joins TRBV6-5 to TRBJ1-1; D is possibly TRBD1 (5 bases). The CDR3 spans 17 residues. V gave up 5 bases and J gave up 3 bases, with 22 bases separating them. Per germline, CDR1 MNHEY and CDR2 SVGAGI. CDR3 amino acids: CASSPGPRPPGYTEAFF. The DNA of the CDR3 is TGTGCCAGCAGTCCGGGACCCCGCCCCCCGGGGTACACTGAAGCTTTCTTT.

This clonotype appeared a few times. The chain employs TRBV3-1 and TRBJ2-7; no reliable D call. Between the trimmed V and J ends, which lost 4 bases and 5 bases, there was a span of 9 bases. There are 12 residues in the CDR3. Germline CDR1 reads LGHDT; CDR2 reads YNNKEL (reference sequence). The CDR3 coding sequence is TGTGCCAGCAGCCTCACACGAGACGAGCAGTACTTC. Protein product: CASSLTRDEQYF.

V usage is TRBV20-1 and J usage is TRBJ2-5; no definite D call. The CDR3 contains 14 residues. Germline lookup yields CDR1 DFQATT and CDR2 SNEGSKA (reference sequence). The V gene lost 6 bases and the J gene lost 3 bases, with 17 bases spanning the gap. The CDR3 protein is CSATTGAPEETQYF. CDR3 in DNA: TGCAGTGCCACCACGGGTGCCCCTGAAGAGACCCAGTACTTC.

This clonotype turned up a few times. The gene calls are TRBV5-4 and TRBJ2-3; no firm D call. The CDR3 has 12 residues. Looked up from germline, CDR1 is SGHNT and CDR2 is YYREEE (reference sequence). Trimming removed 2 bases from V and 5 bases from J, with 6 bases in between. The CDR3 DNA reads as TGTGCCAGCAGCTTAATCGAAGATACGCAGTATTTT. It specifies CASSLIEDTQYF.

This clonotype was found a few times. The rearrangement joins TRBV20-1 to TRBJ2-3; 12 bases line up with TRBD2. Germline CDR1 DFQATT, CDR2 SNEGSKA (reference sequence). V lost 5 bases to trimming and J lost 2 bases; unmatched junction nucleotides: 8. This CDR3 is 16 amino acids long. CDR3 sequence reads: CSALKLAGGPTDTQYF. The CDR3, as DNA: TGCAGTGCTCTCAAACTAGCGGGAGGCCCCACAGATACGCAGTATTTT.

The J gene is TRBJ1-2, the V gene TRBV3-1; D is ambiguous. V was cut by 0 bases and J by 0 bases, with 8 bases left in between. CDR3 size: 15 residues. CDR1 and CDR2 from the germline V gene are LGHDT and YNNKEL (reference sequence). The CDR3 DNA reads TGTGCCAGCAGCCAAGATCACAGACCTAACTATGGCTACACCTTC. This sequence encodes CASSQDHRPNYGYTF.

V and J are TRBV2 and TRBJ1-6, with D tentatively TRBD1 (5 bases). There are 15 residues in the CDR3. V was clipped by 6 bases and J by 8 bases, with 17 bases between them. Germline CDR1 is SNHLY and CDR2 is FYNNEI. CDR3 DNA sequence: TGTGCCAGCAGACCCATCGGGGCCCAAGATTCACCCCTCCACTTT. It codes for CASRPIGAQDSPLHF.

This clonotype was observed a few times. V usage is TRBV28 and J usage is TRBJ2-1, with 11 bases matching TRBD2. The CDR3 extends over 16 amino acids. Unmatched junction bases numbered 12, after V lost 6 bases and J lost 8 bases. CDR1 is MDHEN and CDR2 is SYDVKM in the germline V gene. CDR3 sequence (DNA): TGTGCCAGCAGCCCCGAGGCTAGCGGGGGGTCGGATGAGCAGTTCTTC. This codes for CASSPEASGGSDEQFF.

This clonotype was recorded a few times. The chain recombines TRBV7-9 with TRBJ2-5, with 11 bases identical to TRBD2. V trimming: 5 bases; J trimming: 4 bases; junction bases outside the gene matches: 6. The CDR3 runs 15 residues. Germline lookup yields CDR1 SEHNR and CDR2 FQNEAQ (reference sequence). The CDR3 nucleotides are TGTGCCAGCAGCCCTCTAGCGGGGGGAATAGAGACCCAGTACTTC. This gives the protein CASSPLAGGIETQYF.

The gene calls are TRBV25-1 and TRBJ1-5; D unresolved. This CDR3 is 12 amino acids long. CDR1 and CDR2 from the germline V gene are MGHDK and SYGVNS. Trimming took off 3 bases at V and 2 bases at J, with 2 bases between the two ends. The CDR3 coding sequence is TGTGCCAGCAGTGACGGCAATCAGCCCCAGCATTTT. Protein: CASSDGNQPQHF. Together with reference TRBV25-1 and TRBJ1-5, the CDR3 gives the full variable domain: EADIYQTPRYLVIGTGKKITLECSQTMGHDKMYWYQQDPGMELHLIHYSYGVNSTEKGDLSSESTVSRIRTEHFPLTLESARPSHTSQYLCASSDGNQPQHFGDGTRLSIL.

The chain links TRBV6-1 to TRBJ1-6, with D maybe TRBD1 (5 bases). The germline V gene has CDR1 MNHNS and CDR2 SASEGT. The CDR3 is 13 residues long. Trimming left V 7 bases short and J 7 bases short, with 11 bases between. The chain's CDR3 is CASIAGTNSPLHF. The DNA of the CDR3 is TGTGCCAGCATAGCAGGGACGAATTCACCCCTCCACTTT.

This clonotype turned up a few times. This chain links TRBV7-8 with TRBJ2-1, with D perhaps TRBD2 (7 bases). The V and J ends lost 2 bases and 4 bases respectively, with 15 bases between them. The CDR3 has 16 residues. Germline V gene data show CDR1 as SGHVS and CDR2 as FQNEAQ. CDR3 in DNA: TGTGCCAGCAGCTTACTCTCCGGGGGGCCGTACAATGAGCAGTTCTTC. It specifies CASSLLSGGPYNEQFF. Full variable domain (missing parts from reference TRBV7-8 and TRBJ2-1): GAGVSQSPRYKVAKRGQDVALRCDPISGHVSLFWYQQALGQGPEFLTYFQNEAQLDKSGLPSDRFFAERPEGSVSTLKIQRTQQEDSAVYLCASSLLSGGPYNEQFFGPGTRLTVL.

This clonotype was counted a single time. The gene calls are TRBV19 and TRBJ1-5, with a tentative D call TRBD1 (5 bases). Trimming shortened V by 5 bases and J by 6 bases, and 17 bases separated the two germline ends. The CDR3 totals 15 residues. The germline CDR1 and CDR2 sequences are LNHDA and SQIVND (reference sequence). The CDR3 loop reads CASSFGRQGSQPQHF. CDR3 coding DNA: TGTGCCAGTAGTTTCGGGAGGCAGGGTAGTCAGCCCCAGCATTTT.

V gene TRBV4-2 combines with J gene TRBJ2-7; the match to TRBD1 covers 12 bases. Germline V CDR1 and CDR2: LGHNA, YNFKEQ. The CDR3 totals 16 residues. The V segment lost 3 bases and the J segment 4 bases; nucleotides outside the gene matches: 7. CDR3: CASSQTPGQGAYEQYF. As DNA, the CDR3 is TGTGCCAGCAGCCAGACACCGGGACAGGGGGCGTACGAGCAGTACTTC.

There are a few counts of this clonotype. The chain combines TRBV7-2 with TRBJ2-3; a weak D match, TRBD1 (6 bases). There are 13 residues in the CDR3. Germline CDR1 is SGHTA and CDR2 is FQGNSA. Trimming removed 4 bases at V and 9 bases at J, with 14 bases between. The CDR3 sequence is CASSWDTRGTQYF. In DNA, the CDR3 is TGTGCCAGCAGCTGGGACACGAGGGGGACGCAGTATTTT. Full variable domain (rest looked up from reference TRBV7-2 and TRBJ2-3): GAGVSQSPSNKVTEKGKDVELRCDPISGHTALYWYRQSLGQGLEFLIYFQGNSAPDKSGLPSDRFSAERTGGSVSTLTIQRTQQEDSAVYLCASSWDTRGTQYFGPGTRLTVL.

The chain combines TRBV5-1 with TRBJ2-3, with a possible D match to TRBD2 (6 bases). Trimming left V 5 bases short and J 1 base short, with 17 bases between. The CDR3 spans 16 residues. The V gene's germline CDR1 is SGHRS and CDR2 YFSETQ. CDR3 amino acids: CASRKILAPGTDTQYF. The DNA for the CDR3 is TGCGCCAGCAGAAAAATTCTAGCGCCCGGCACAGATACGCAGTATTTT.

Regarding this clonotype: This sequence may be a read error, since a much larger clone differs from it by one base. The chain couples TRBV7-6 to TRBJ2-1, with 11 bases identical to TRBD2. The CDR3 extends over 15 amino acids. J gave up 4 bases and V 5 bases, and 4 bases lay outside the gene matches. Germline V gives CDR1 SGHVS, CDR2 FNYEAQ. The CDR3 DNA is TGTGCCAGCAGCACCGGGACTAGCGGTTACAATGAGCAGTTCTTC. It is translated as CASSTGTSGYNEQFF.

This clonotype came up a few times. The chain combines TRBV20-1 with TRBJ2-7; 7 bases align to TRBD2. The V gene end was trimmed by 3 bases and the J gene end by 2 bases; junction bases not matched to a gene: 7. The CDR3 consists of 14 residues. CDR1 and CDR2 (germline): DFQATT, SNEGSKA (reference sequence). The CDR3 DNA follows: TGCAGTGCTAGGTTGTCTAGCGGTGCCTACGAGCAGTACTTC. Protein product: CSARLSSGAYEQYF.

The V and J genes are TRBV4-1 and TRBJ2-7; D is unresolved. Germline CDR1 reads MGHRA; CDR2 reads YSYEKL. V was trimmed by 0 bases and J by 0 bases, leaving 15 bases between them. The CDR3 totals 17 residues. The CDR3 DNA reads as TGCGCCAGCAGCCAAGAGGCCACCGAGCAAAGCTCCTACGAGCAGTACTTC. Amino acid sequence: CASSQEATEQSSYEQYF.

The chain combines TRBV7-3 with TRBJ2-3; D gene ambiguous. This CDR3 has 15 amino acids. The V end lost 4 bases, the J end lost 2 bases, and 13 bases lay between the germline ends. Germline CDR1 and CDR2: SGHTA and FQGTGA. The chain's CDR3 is CASSSHRTVTDTQYF. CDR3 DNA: TGTGCCAGCAGCTCACACCGAACGGTCACAGATACGCAGTATTTT.

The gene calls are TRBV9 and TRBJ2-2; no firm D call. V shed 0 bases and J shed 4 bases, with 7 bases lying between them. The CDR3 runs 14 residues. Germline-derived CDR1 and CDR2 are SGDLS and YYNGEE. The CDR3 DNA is TGTGCCAGCAGCGTAGACTGGGGCACCGGGGAGCTGTTTTTT. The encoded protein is CASSVDWGTGELFF. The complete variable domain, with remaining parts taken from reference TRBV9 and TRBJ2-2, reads DSGVTQTPKHLITATGQRVTLRCSPRSGDLSVYWYQQSLDQGLQFLIQYYNGEERAKGNILERFSAQQFPDLHSELNLSSLELGDSALYFCASSVDWGTGELFFGEGSRLTVL.

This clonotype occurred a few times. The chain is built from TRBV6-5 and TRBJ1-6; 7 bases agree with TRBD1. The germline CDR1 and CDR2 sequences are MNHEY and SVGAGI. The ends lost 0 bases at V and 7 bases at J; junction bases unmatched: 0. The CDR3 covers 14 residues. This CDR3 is CASSYSDRNSPLHF. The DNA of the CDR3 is TGTGCCAGCAGTTACTCGGACAGGAATTCACCCCTCCACTTT.